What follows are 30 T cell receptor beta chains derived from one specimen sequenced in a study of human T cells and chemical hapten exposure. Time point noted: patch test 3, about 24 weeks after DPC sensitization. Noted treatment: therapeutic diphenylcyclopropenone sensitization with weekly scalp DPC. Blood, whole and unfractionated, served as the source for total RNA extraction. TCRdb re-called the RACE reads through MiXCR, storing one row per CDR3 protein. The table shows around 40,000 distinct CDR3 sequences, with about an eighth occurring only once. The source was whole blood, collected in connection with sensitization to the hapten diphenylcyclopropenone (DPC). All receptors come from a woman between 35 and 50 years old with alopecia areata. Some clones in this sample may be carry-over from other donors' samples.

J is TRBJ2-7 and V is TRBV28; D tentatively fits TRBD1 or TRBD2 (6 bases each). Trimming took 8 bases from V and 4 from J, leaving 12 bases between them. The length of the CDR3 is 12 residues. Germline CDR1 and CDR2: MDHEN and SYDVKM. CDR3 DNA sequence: TGTGCCAGCCATCAGGGGACTTACGAGCAGTACTTC. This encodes CASHQGTYEQYF.

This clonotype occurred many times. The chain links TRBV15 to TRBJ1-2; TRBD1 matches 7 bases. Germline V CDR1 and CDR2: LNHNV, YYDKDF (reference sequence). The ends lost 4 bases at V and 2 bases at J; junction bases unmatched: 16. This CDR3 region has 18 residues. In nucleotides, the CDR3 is TGTGCCACCAGCACCCCCGGAGCCAGGGGGGACAGAAACTATGGCTACACCTTC. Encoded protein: CATSTPGARGDRNYGYTF.

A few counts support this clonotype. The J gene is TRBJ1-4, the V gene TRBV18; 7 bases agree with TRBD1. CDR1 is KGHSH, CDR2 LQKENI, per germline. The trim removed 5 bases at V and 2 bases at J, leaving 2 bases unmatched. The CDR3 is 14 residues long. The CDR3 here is CASSAGQTNEKLFF. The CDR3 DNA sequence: TGTGCCAGCTCAGCGGGACAGACTAATGAAAAACTGTTTTTT. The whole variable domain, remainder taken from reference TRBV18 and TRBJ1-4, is NAGVMQNPRHLVRRRGQEARLRCSPMKGHSHVYWYRQLPEEGLKFMVYLQKENIIDESGMPKERFSAEFPKEGPSILRIQQVVRGDSAAYFCASSAGQTNEKLFFGSGTQLSVL.

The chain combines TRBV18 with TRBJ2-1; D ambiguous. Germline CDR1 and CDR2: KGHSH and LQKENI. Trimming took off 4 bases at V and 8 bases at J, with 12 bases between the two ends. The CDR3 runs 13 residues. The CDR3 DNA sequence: TGTGCCAGCTCACGACCGACGTGGCATGAGCAGTTCTTC. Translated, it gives CASSRPTWHEQFF.

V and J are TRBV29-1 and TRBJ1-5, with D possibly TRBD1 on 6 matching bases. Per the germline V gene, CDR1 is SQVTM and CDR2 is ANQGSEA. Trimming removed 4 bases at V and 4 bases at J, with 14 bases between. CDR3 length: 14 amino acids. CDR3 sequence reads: CSVGIGQPNQPQHF. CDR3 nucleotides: TGCAGCGTTGGAATAGGACAGCCTAATCAGCCCCAGCATTTT.

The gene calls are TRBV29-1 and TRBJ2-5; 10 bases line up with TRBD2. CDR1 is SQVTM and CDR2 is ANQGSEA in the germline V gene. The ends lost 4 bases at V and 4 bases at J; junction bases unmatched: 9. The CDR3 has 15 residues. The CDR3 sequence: CSVGPTSGRAETQYF. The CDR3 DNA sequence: TGCAGCGTTGGCCCGACTAGCGGGCGGGCAGAGACCCAGTACTTC.

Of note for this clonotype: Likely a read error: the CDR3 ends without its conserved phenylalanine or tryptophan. The CDR3 nucleotides read TGTGCCTCCCATGGGGGGGCCTATGGCTACACCTTA. Translating it yields CASHGGAYGYTL. J is TRBJ1-2 and V is TRBV28, with D maybe TRBD1 (6 bases). V dropped 11 bases and J dropped 4 bases, with 14 bases sitting between them. The CDR3 spans 12 residues. Germline V lookup: CDR1 MDHEN, CDR2 SYDVKM.

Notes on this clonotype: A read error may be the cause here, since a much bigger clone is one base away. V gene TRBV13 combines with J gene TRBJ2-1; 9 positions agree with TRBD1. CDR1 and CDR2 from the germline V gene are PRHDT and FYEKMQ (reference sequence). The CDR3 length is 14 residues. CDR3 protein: CVSRGQGSVNEQFF. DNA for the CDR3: TGTGTCAGCAGGGGACAGGGAAGCGTAAATGAGCAGTTCTTC.

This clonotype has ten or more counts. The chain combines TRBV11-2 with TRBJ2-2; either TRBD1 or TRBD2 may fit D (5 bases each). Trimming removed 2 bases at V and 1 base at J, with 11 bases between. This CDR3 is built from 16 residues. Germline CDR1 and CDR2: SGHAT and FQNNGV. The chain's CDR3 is CASSLRDGLNTGELFF. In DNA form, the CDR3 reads TGTGCCAGCAGCTTACGGGACGGATTGAACACCGGGGAGCTGTTTTTT.

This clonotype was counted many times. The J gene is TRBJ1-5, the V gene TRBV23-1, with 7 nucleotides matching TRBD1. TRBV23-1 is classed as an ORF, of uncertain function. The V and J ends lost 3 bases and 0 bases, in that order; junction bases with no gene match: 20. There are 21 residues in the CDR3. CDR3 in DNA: TGCGCCAGCAGTCACCCTGGACAGGATGAGGGCTACAACTATAGCAATCAGCCCCAGCATTTT. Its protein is CASSHPGQDEGYNYSNQPQHF.

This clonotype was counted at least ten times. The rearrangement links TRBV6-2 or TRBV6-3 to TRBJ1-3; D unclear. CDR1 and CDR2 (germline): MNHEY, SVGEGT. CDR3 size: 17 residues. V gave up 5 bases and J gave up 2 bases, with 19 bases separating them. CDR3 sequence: CASSDYGSPEAGNTIYF. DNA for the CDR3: TGTGCCAGCAGTGACTACGGGTCCCCGGAGGCTGGAAACACCATATATTTT.

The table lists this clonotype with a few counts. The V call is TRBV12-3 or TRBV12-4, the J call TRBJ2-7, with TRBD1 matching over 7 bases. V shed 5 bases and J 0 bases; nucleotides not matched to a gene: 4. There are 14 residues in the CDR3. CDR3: CASSPGQLSYEQYF. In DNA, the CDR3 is TGTGCCAGCAGTCCGGGACAGCTCTCCTACGAGCAGTACTTC.

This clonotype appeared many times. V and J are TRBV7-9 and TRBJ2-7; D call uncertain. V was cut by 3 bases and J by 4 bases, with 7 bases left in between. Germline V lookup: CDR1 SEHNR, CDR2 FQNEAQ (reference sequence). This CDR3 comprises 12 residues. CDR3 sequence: CASSLTVYEQYF. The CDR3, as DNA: TGTGCCAGCAGCTTGACTGTATACGAGCAGTACTTC.

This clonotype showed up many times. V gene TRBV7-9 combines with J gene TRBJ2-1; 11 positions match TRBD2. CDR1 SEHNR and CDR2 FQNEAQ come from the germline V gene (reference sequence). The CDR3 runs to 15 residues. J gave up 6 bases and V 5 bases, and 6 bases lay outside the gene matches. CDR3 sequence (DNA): TGTGCCAGCAGCCCGACTAGCGGGATTTTCAATGAGCAGTTCTTC. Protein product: CASSPTSGIFNEQFF.

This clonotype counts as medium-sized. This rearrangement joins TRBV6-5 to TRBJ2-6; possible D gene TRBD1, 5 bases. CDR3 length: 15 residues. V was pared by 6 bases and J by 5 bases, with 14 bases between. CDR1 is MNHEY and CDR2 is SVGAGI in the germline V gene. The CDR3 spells CASSDTGTRANVLTF. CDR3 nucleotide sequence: TGTGCCAGCAGCGACACAGGTACTCGGGCCAACGTCCTGACTTTC.

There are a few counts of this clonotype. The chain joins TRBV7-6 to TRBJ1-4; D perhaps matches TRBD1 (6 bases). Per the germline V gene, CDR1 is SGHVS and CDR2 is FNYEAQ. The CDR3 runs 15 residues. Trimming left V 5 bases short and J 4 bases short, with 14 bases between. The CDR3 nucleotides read TGTGCCAGCAGCCGCACGGGACAAATTAATGAAAAACTGTTTTTT. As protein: CASSRTGQINEKLFF.

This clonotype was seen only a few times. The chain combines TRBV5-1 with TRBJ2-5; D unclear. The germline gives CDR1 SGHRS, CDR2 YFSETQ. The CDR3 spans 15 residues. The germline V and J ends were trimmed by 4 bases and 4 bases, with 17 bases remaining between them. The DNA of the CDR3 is TGCGCCAGCAGCAATCCTCACTCCAAGGGAGAGACCCAGTACTTC. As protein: CASSNPHSKGETQYF.

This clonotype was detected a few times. The CDR3 sequence: CSASGTSNTGELFF. CDR3 sequence (DNA): TGCAGCGCCTCCGGGACTTCGAACACCGGGGAGCTGTTTTTT. The chain recombines TRBV29-1 with TRBJ2-2; tentative D call: TRBD2 (6 bases). The CDR3 is 14 residues long. Germline V CDR1 and CDR2: SQVTM, ANQGSEA. The V gene lost 7 bases and the J gene lost 0 bases, with 12 bases spanning the gap.

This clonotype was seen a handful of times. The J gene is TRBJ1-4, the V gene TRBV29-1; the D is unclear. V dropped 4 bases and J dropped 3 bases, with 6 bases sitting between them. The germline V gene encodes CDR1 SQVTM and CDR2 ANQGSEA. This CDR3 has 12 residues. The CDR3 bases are TGCAGCGTTGCTGAGCCTAATGAAAAACTGTTTTTT. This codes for CSVAEPNEKLFF.

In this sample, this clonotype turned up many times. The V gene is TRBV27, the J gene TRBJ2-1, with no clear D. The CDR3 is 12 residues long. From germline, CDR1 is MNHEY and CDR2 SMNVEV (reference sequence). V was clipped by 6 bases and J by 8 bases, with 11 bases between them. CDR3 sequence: CASRTARYEQFF. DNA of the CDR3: TGTGCCAGCAGAACAGCGAGATATGAGCAGTTCTTC.

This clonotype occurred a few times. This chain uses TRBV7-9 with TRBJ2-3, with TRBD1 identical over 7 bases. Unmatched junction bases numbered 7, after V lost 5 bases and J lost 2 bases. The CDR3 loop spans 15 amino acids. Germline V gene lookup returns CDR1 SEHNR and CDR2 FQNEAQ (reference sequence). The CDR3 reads CASSLRTGPTDTQYF. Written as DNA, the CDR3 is TGTGCCAGCAGCCTACGGACAGGACCCACAGATACGCAGTATTTT.

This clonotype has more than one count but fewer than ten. CDR3 DNA sequence: TGTGCCAGCAGCCCCCATGGTGGAGTCCAAGAGACCCAGTACTTC. As protein: CASSPHGGVQETQYF. V is TRBV7-8 and J is TRBJ2-5; the D is unclear. The germline CDR1 and CDR2 sequences are SGHVS and FQNEAQ. The CDR3 length is 15 residues. V lost 5 bases, J lost 1 base, and 14 bases lay in between.

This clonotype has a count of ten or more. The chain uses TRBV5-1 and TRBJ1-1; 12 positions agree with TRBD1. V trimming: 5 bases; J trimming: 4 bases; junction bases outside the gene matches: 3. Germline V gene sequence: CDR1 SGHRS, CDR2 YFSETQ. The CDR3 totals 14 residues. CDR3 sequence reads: CASRQGQGATEAFF. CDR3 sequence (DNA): TGCGCCAGCAGACAGGGACAGGGGGCCACTGAAGCTTTCTTT.

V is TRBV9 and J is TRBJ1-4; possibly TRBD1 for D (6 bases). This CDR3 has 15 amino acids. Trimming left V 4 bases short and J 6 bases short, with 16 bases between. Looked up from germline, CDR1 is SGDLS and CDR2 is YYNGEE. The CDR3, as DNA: TGTGCCAGCAGCCCCGGGGGGCGAGGGGATGAAAAACTGTTTTTT. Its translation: CASSPGGRGDEKLFF.

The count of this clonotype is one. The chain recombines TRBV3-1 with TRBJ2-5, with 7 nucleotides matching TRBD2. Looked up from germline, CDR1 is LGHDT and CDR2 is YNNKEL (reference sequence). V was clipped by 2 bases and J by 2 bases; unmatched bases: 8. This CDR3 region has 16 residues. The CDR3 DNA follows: TGTGCCAGCAGCCAACATGGCGCGGGGGAACAAGAGACCCAGTACTTC. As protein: CASSQHGAGEQETQYF.

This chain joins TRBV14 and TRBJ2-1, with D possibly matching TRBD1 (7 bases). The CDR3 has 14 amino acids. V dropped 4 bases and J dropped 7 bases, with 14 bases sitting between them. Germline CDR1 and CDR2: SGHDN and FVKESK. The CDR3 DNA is TGTGCCAGCAGCCCCCAGGGGGGACTGAATGAGCAGTTCTTC. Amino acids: CASSPQGGLNEQFF.

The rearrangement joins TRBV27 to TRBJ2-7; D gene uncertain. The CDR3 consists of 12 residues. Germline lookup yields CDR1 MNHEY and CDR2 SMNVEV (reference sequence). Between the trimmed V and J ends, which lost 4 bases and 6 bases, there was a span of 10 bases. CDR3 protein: CASSSGPGEQYF. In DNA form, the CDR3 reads TGTGCCAGCAGTTCGGGCCCCGGCGAGCAGTACTTC.

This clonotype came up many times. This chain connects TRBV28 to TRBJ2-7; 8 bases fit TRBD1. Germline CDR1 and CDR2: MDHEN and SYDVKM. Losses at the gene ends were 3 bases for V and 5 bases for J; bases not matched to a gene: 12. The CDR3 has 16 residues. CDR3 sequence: CASSFRQGKEVDEQYF. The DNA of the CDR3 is TGTGCCAGCAGTTTCCGACAGGGGAAGGAAGTCGACGAGCAGTACTTC.

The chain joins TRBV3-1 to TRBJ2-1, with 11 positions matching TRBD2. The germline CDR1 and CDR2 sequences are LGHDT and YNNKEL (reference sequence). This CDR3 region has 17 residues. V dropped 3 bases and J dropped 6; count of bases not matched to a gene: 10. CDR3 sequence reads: CASSHLAGGLLGNEQFF. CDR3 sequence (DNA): TGTGCCAGCAGCCATTTAGCGGGAGGGCTATTGGGCAATGAGCAGTTCTTC.

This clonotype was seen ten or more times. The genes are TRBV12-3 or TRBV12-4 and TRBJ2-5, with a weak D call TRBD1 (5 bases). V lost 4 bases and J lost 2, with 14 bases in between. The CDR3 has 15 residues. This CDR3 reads CASSSIGHPQETQYF. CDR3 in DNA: TGTGCCAGCAGTTCCATCGGACACCCGCAAGAGACCCAGTACTTC.